One and the same sample provided the 21 T cell receptor beta chains below, sequenced in a study of blood T cell repertoires in COVID-19. The protocol was immunoSEQ multiplex PCR, while the TCRdb copy is restricted to in-frame clones and leaves out a portion. This repertoire shows 60,000 to 95,000 clones, 90% to 95% found once; its top ten account for roughly 5.8%. Sequenced material: peripheral blood. The receptors come from a human donor in a cohort sampled during active COVID-19.

V gene TRBV5-5 combines with J gene TRBJ1-4; TRBD1 aligns across 8 bases. V shed 4 bases and J 4 bases; nucleotides not matched to a gene: 6. The germline V gene has CDR1 SGHKS and CDR2 YYEKEE (reference sequence). The CDR3 totals 15 residues. The CDR3 nucleotides read TGTGCCAGCAGCCGTGACAGGGGTGATAATGAAAAACTGTTTTTT. It is translated as CASSRDRGDNEKLFF.

The chain carries TRBV4-3 and TRBJ2-7, with 7 bases fitting TRBD1. Germline assignment: CDR1 LGHNA and CDR2 YSLEER. This CDR3 is 14 amino acids long. V lost 3 bases, J lost 6 bases, and 8 bases stayed unmatched. CDR3 amino acids: CASSHHKQGLEQYF. CDR3 coding DNA: TGCGCCAGCAGCCATCACAAACAGGGGCTCGAGCAGTACTTC.

This clone showed up just a few times. This chain connects TRBV7-6 to TRBJ1-5; TRBD1 might be the D (5 bases). Trimming removed 0 bases from V and 5 bases from J, with 11 bases in between. Germline V gene data show CDR1 as SGHVS and CDR2 as FNYEAQ. This CDR3 has 15 residues. CDR3 sequence (DNA): TGTGCCAGCAGCTTAGCAGCAGGGTCTCATCAGCCCCAGCATTTT. Translated, it gives CASSLAAGSHQPQHF.

This chain links TRBV4-2 with TRBJ2-7, with D tentatively TRBD1 (5 bases). CDR1 and CDR2 from the germline V gene are LGHNA and YNFKEQ. The CDR3 extends over 14 amino acids. V shed 4 bases and J shed 2 bases, with 12 bases lying between them. The CDR3 loop reads CASSLERTPYEQYF. The CDR3 bases are TGTGCCAGCAGCCTTGAACGGACACCCTACGAGCAGTACTTC.

This chain uses TRBV7-8 with TRBJ2-5; TRBD2 matches at 7 bases. The CDR3 extends over 16 amino acids. Per the germline V gene, CDR1 is SGHVS and CDR2 is FQNEAQ. Trimming cost V 1 base and J 0 bases; bases outside gene matches: 5. The CDR3 DNA follows: TGTGCCAGCAGCTTAGGGTCGGGGGGAAACCAAGAGACCCAGTACTTC. It specifies CASSLGSGGNQETQYF.

The chain employs TRBV11-1 and TRBJ2-1; 10 bases fit TRBD2. V was clipped by 5 bases and J by 6 bases; unmatched bases: 7. The CDR3 runs to 15 residues. The germline V gene has CDR1 SGHAT and CDR2 FQDESV (reference sequence). In DNA form, the CDR3 reads TGTGCCAGCAGCCTGGGGCTAGCGGGGGTCAATGAGCAGTTCTTC. Its translation: CASSLGLAGVNEQFF. The full variable domain, in which reference TRBV11-1 and TRBJ2-1 provide the parts outside the CDR3, is EAEVAQSPRYKITEKSQAVAFWCDPISGHATLYWYRQILGQGPELLVQFQDESVVDDSQLPKDRFSAERLKGVDSTLKIQPAELGDSAMYLCASSLGLAGVNEQFFGPGTRLTVL.

The chain joins TRBV12-3 or TRBV12-4 to TRBJ1-5; 7 bases fit TRBD1. The CDR3 covers 13 residues. Trimming removed 8 bases from V and 4 bases from J; junction bases left unmatched: 5. CDR3 nucleotide sequence: TGTGCCAGCGTAGAGGGACAGAATCAGCCCCAGCATTTT. Its protein is CASVEGQNQPQHF.

V and J are TRBV5-1 and TRBJ1-1; D ambiguous. In germline, CDR1 is SGHRS, CDR2 YFSETQ. Deletions cut 5 bases from V and 5 bases from J, with 16 bases between. The CDR3 extends over 14 amino acids. CDR3: CASSFAASTTEAFF. CDR3 coding DNA: TGCGCCAGCAGTTTTGCAGCCTCGACTACTGAAGCTTTCTTT.

The V gene is TRBV2, the J gene TRBJ2-1, with 7 bases that match TRBD1. V lost 7 bases to trimming and J lost 4 bases; unmatched junction nucleotides: 4. The CDR3 length is 13 residues. Germline CDR1 SNHLY, CDR2 FYNNEI. The CDR3 coding sequence is TGTGCCAGCATGGGACAGAATTACAATGAGCAGTTCTTC. Amino acid sequence: CASMGQNYNEQFF.

The gene calls are TRBV30 and TRBJ1-2; D not resolved. Germline CDR1 and CDR2: GTSNPN and SVGIG (reference sequence). The CDR3 length is 13 residues. Trimming removed 5 bases from V and 5 bases from J, with 15 bases in between. CDR3 nucleotides: TGTGCCTGGGAGTCAAACGGAGGATATGGCTACACCTTC. Translation gives CAWESNGGYGYTF.

This clone was seen just once. The chain employs TRBV3-1 (or the pseudogene TRBV3-2) and TRBJ2-2; D possibly corresponds to TRBD1 (7 bases). The CDR3 is 17 residues long. Germline V gene sequence: CDR1 LGHDT, CDR2 YNNKEL (reference sequence). Trimming stripped 0 bases from V and 4 bases from J, with 15 bases between. This CDR3 is CASSQDRGTVGTGELFF. CDR3 DNA: TGTGCCAGCAGCCAAGATCGCGGGACAGTGGGCACCGGGGAGCTGTTTTTT.

The J gene is TRBJ2-7, the V gene TRBV7-2, with TRBD1 matching over 8 bases. V lost 5 bases and J lost 1; bases outside the gene matches: 7. Germline V gene lookup returns CDR1 SGHTA and CDR2 FQGNSA. This CDR3 contains 15 residues. In DNA form, the CDR3 reads TGTGCCAGCAGCCGTCCAGGGGGCGCGTCCTACGAGCAGTACTTC. Translated, it gives CASSRPGGASYEQYF.

This rearrangement joins TRBV5-6 to TRBJ1-2, with TRBD1 matching 8 bases. The CDR3 consists of 12 residues. Looked up from germline, CDR1 is SGHDT and CDR2 is YYEEEE. The V segment lost 4 bases and the J segment 8 bases; nucleotides outside the gene matches: 4. The CDR3 nucleotides read TGTGCCAGCAGCCCACAGGGGGTAGGCTACACCTTC. Amino acid sequence: CASSPQGVGYTF.

This rearrangement joins TRBV4-2 to TRBJ2-7, with D possibly matching TRBD2 (6 bases). The CDR3 extends over 18 amino acids. V was trimmed by 0 bases and J by 5 bases, leaving 23 bases between them. The germline V gene encodes CDR1 LGHNA and CDR2 YNFKEQ. The CDR3 here is CASSQEIGTRGTPDEQYF. In DNA, the CDR3 is TGTGCCAGCAGCCAAGAAATTGGAACCCGAGGGACTCCGGACGAGCAGTACTTC.

This chain connects TRBV10-3 to TRBJ2-1; 12 bases line up with TRBD2. The germline V gene encodes CDR1 ENHRY and CDR2 SYGVKD. There are 16 residues in the CDR3. Losses at the gene ends were 2 bases for V and 4 bases for J; bases not matched to a gene: 3. The CDR3 DNA sequence: TGTGCCATCAGTGAGGTTACTAGCGGGGGGTACAATGAGCAGTTCTTC. Translating gives CAISEVTSGGYNEQFF.

V gene TRBV11-1 combines with J gene TRBJ2-5, with a possible D match to TRBD1 (6 bases). Trimming left V 7 bases short and J 5 bases short, with 14 bases between. The CDR3 has 13 amino acids. Germline CDR1 and CDR2: SGHAT and FQDESV (reference sequence). Here the CDR3 reads CASKEQGGETQYF. The CDR3 nucleotides read TGTGCCAGCAAAGAACAGGGTGGGGAGACCCAGTACTTC.

The CDR3 reads CASSPTGTGNSPLHF. The CDR3 nucleotides are TGCGCCAGCAGCCCGACCGGGACAGGGAATTCACCCCTCCACTTT. The chain combines TRBV4-3 with TRBJ1-6, with 9 positions matching TRBD1. After removal of 4 bases from V and 7 bases from J, the junction contained 5 bases not matched to a gene. The V gene's germline CDR1 is LGHNA and CDR2 YSLEER. The CDR3 extends over 15 amino acids.

The chain uses TRBV19 and TRBJ1-6, with D perhaps matching TRBD1 (5 bases). The germline gives CDR1 LNHDA, CDR2 SQIVND (reference sequence). This CDR3 contains 15 residues. Trimming took off 5 bases at V and 12 bases at J, with 20 bases between the two ends. The CDR3 reads CASSQIRDLLEPLHF. CDR3 DNA: TGTGCCAGTAGTCAAATCCGGGACTTACTCGAACCCCTCCACTTT.

J is TRBJ2-7 and V is TRBV19; TRBD1 matches 9 bases. The CDR3 loop spans 14 amino acids. V lost 6 bases and J lost 2; bases outside the gene matches: 5. Germline-derived CDR1 and CDR2 are LNHDA and SQIVND (reference sequence). The CDR3 here is CASRGNRGPYEQYF. The CDR3 region has the DNA TGTGCCAGTAGGGGGAACAGGGGGCCCTACGAGCAGTACTTC.

The chain combines TRBV18 with TRBJ2-3, with D uncertain. Per the germline V gene, CDR1 is KGHSH and CDR2 is LQKENI. V dropped 3 bases and J dropped 6 bases, with 10 bases sitting between them. This CDR3 is 13 amino acids long. CDR3 DNA sequence: TGTGCCAGCTCACCCCAATCCGGGGATACGCAGTATTTT. It yields the protein CASSPQSGDTQYF.

V and J are TRBV7-9 and TRBJ2-5, with 8 bases matching TRBD1. V was pared by 1 base and J by 2 bases, with 3 bases of the junction left unmatched. The V gene's germline CDR1 is SEHNR and CDR2 FQNEAQ (reference sequence). CDR3 length: 15 residues. CDR3: CASSLGTGNQETQYF. For the CDR3, the DNA is TGTGCCAGCAGCTTAGGGACAGGGAATCAAGAGACCCAGTACTTC.